This T cell receptor beta chain appears in the sequencing data of a study of patients and donors after allogeneic stem cell transplantation. The CDR3 has 18 amino acids. Germline loops: CDR1 SQVTM, CDR2 ANQGSEA. J gave up 0 bases and V 0 bases, and 13 bases lay outside the gene matches. Each CDR3 protein gets one entry after TCRdb re-called the RT-PCR reads with MiXCR. Of more than 150,000 distinct CDR3 sequences listed, 24% were seen once; the top ten hold roughly 27%. The sequencing input was blood, either unsorted or a sorted T cell fraction (not recorded which). This TCR was sampled from a human donor who was either an allogeneic HSCT recipient or a stem cell or donor lymphocyte infusion donor (not recorded which). It is not recorded whose cells these are; they may come from a transplant donor. The chain recombines TRBV29-1 with TRBJ1-2, with 7 bases matching TRBD1. CDR3 amino acids: CSVEDLREQGITNYGYTF. In DNA form, the CDR3 reads TGCAGCGTTGAAGATCTTCGGGAACAGGGGATAACTAACTATGGCTACACCTTC.